A single sample is the source of the 26 T cell receptor beta chains below, sequenced in a study of blood T cell repertoires in COVID-19. Sequencing was performed with immunoSEQ multiplex PCR; in TCRdb, only in-frame clones are kept and a portion is missing. The table records 90,000 to 100,000 clones, roughly 80% of them present only once. The specimen sequenced was peripheral blood. The receptors derive from a woman older than 75 with acute or convalescent COVID-19.

The chain uses TRBV2 and TRBJ1-5; D is undetermined. V was trimmed by 1 base and J by 0 bases, leaving 7 bases between them. Germline V CDR1 and CDR2: SNHLY, FYNNEI. This CDR3 comprises 15 residues. This chain's CDR3 is CASSEGHYSNQPQHF. The CDR3 bases are TGTGCCAGCAGTGAAGGGCACTATAGCAATCAGCCCCAGCATTTT.

The rearrangement links TRBV5-6 to TRBJ1-2; the D gene is possibly TRBD1 (6 bases). CDR1 and CDR2 from the germline V gene are SGHDT and YYEEEE. Trimming took off 0 bases at V and 2 bases at J, with 11 bases between the two ends. There are 15 residues in the CDR3. The CDR3 loop is CASSLEGGGNYGYTF. The CDR3 DNA is TGTGCCAGCAGCTTGGAAGGGGGTGGGAACTATGGCTACACCTTC.

This chain uses TRBV20-1 with TRBJ2-5; 9 bases line up with TRBD2. The CDR3 is made up of 14 amino acids. The V gene end was trimmed by 3 bases and the J gene end by 5 bases; junction bases not matched to a gene: 7. CDR1 is DFQATT, CDR2 SNEGSKA, per germline (reference sequence). CDR3 protein: CSASRRGGRETQYF. In DNA, the CDR3 is TGCAGTGCTAGTAGGCGGGGGGGCAGGGAGACCCAGTACTTC.

The chain employs TRBV5-8 and TRBJ1-2, with 8 bases lining up with TRBD1. V was clipped by 3 bases and J by 2 bases; unmatched bases: 12. The CDR3 sequence is 17 residues long. In germline, CDR1 is SGHTS, CDR2 YDEGEE. CDR3 DNA sequence: TGTGCCAGCAGCTCCCCCAGAACCAGGGGGCTCAACTATGGCTACACCTTC. As protein: CASSSPRTRGLNYGYTF. Using reference TRBV5-8 and TRBJ1-2 for the parts outside the CDR3, the full variable domain is EAGVTQSPTHLIKTRGQQATLRCSPISGHTSVYWYQQALGLGLQFLLWYDEGEERNRGNFPPRFSGRQFPNYSSELNVNALELEDSALYLCASSSPRTRGLNYGYTFGSGTRLTVV.

This clone was picked up one time. The V gene is TRBV11-3, the J gene TRBJ2-1, with 7 bases identical to TRBD1. The CDR3 loop spans 15 amino acids. Germline V gene lookup returns CDR1 SGHNT and CDR2 YENEEA. The V and J ends lost 5 bases and 8 bases, in that order; junction bases with no gene match: 12. The CDR3 nucleotides are TGTGCCAGCAGCCGAGGGGGACAGCGGAGCGATGAGCAGTTCTTC. This gives the protein CASSRGGQRSDEQFF.

The chain employs TRBV6-5 and TRBJ1-2; D is undetermined. Germline V gives CDR1 MNHEY, CDR2 SVGAGI. V was cut by 6 bases and J by 4 bases, with 9 bases left in between. The CDR3 is 12 amino acids. DNA of the CDR3: TGTGCCAGCAGCGACACCGCCTATGGCTACACCTTC. Its protein is CASSDTAYGYTF.

This clone has just a few counts. The J gene is TRBJ2-7, the V gene TRBV25-1; D is unresolved. The CDR3 sequence is 14 residues long. CDR1 and CDR2 (germline): MGHDK, SYGVNS. Trimming stripped 2 bases from V and 3 bases from J, with 11 bases between. The CDR3 region has the DNA TGTGCCAGCAGTGAACTGGGCAATCGCTACGAGCAGTACTTC. Residues: CASSELGNRYEQYF.

J is TRBJ1-2 and V is TRBV6-5, with 7 nucleotides matching TRBD1. Germline V CDR1 and CDR2: MNHEY, SVGAGI. After removal of 5 bases from V and 8 bases from J, the junction contained 11 bases not matched to a gene. The CDR3 is 14 residues long. The CDR3 DNA reads as TGTGCCAGCAGTCTTAGACAGGGACCAGTCGGCTACACCTTC. This gives the protein CASSLRQGPVGYTF.

The V call is TRBV4-1, the J call TRBJ1-2; 12 positions match TRBD1. Germline V gene data show CDR1 as MGHRA and CDR2 as YSYEKL. V lost 2 bases, J lost 6 bases, and 4 bases stayed unmatched. The CDR3 has 15 amino acids. The CDR3 is CASSQPGQGAHGYTF. Here the CDR3 DNA reads TGCGCCAGCAGCCAACCGGGACAGGGGGCGCATGGCTACACCTTC.

The chain couples TRBV15 to TRBJ2-3, with a tentative D call TRBD2 (7 bases). V lost 5 bases to trimming and J lost 7 bases, with 19 bases between them. This CDR3 is 15 amino acids long. Germline values: CDR1 LNHNV, CDR2 YYDKDF (reference sequence). CDR3 DNA: TGTGCCACCAGCCAGGGAGGGGGGGCCTGGTATACGCAGTATTTT. Its protein is CATSQGGGAWYTQYF.

This chain joins TRBV4-3 and TRBJ1-2; no firm D call. Per germline, CDR1 LGHNA and CDR2 YSLEER. The germline V and J ends were trimmed by 0 bases and 5 bases, with 13 bases remaining between them. This CDR3 comprises 15 residues. DNA for the CDR3: TGCGCCAGCAGCCAAGATGCGATATGGCGGTATGGCTACACCTTC. This translates into CASSQDAIWRYGYTF.

This chain joins TRBV5-6 and TRBJ1-2; D is unclear. This CDR3 contains 13 residues. Between the trimmed V and J ends, which lost 1 base and 10 bases, there was a span of 14 bases. Germline V gene lookup returns CDR1 SGHDT and CDR2 YYEEEE. The CDR3 DNA sequence: TGTGCCAGCAGCTTGTCCGGGGTGGAAGACTACACCTTC. This translates into CASSLSGVEDYTF.

This clone was observed a handful of times. The chain has TRBV20-1 and TRBJ1-4; TRBD1 is a possible D gene (5 bases). This CDR3 has 11 residues. Trimming left V 1 base short and J 10 bases short, with 7 bases between. The germline V gene has CDR1 DFQATT and CDR2 SNEGSKA (reference sequence). In nucleotides, the CDR3 is TGCAGTGCTAGAGGGGGGGGAAAACTGTTTTTT. Encoded protein: CSARGGGKLFF.

The chain couples TRBV7-9 to TRBJ2-5; TRBD2 aligns across 7 bases. Trimming at V came to 5 bases and at J to 5 bases, leaving 5 bases not matched to a gene. The germline V gene has CDR1 SEHNR and CDR2 FQNEAQ (reference sequence). The CDR3 has 13 amino acids. The chain's CDR3 is CASSPQGGETQYF. The CDR3, as DNA: TGTGCCAGCAGCCCCCAGGGAGGGGAGACCCAGTACTTC.

The V and J genes are TRBV5-1 and TRBJ2-2; 7 bases line up with TRBD1. Trimming cost V 4 bases and J 2 bases; bases outside gene matches: 5. In germline, CDR1 is SGHRS, CDR2 YFSETQ. The CDR3 has 15 amino acids. The DNA of the CDR3 is TGCGCCAGCAGCCGAAGGGACAGCAACACCGGGGAGCTGTTTTTT. Its translation is CASSRRDSNTGELFF.

This clone was counted once. The chain combines TRBV25-1 with TRBJ1-6; no definite D call. V lost 10 bases, J lost 0 bases, and 16 bases lay in between. CDR1 and CDR2 (germline): MGHDK, SYGVNS. CDR3 size: 16 residues. The CDR3 DNA sequence: TGTGCCAATACTAGTAGAGGAAGCTCCTATAATTCACCCCTCCACTTT. Amino acid sequence: CANTSRGSSYNSPLHF.

V usage is TRBV5-6 and J usage is TRBJ1-6; tentative D call: TRBD1 (6 bases). The CDR3 has 17 residues. V shed 4 bases and J shed 0 bases, with 14 bases lying between them. Per germline, CDR1 SGHDT and CDR2 YYEEEE. CDR3 sequence reads: CASSVTGFSSYNSPLHF. The CDR3 DNA is TGTGCCAGCAGCGTGACAGGTTTCAGCTCCTATAATTCACCCCTCCACTTT.

The V and J genes are TRBV2 and TRBJ2-5, with 12 bases that match TRBD2. This CDR3 has 16 residues. The V segment lost 5 bases and the J segment 3 bases; nucleotides outside the gene matches: 7. Germline-derived CDR1 and CDR2 are SNHLY and FYNNEI. The CDR3 DNA follows: TGTGCCAGCAGTCAGCTGACTAGCGGGGGTAAAGAGACCCAGTACTTC. Its protein is CASSQLTSGGKETQYF. The variable domain in full, completed from reference TRBV2 and TRBJ2-5, reads EPEVTQTPSHQVTQMGQEVILRCVPISNHLYFYWYRQILGQKVEFLVSFYNNEISEKSEIFDDQFSVERPDGSNFTLKIRSTKLEDSAMYFCASSQLTSGGKETQYFGPGTRLLVL.

This rearrangement joins TRBV10-3 to TRBJ1-5; D is ambiguous. Germline CDR1 is ENHRY and CDR2 is SYGVKD. The V gene lost 6 bases and the J gene lost 9 bases, with 15 bases spanning the gap. This CDR3 contains 13 residues. CDR3 sequence (DNA): TGTGCCATCAGAGAGACACCCTCAGGGCCCCAGCATTTT. Protein: CAIRETPSGPQHF.

The chain recombines TRBV5-1 with TRBJ1-5; tentatively, D is TRBD1 (5 bases). V was trimmed by 0 bases and J by 5 bases, leaving 9 bases between them. Germline V gives CDR1 SGHRS, CDR2 YFSETQ. This CDR3 comprises 14 residues. Written as DNA, the CDR3 is TGCGCCAGCAGCTTGGCAGGGAAGGATCAGCCCCAGCATTTT. This encodes CASSLAGKDQPQHF.

V gene TRBV18 combines with J gene TRBJ1-2; D uncertain. Trimming took off 3 bases at V and 4 bases at J, with 15 bases between the two ends. The CDR3 sequence is 15 residues long. CDR1 and CDR2 from the germline V gene are KGHSH and LQKENI. Here the CDR3 DNA reads TGTGCCAGCTCACCCCAATCTACCAATCTCTATGGCTACACCTTC. Protein sequence: CASSPQSTNLYGYTF.

V gene TRBV29-1 combines with J gene TRBJ2-5; 10 bases match TRBD1. Germline-derived CDR1 and CDR2 are SQVTM and ANQGSEA. This CDR3 has 19 amino acids. Trimming at V came to 4 bases and at J to 1 base, leaving 18 bases not matched to a gene. CDR3 region: CSVGRSRQGARSGQETQYF. CDR3 bases: TGCAGCGTTGGACGGTCGAGACAGGGGGCTCGTAGCGGCCAAGAGACCCAGTACTTC. Looking up the rest from reference TRBV29-1 and TRBJ2-5 gives the full variable domain: SAVISQKPSRDICQRGTSLTIQCQVDSQVTMMFWYRQQPGQSLTLIATANQGSEATYESGFVIDKFPISRPNLTFSTLTVSNMSPEDSSIYLCSVGRSRQGARSGQETQYFGPGTRLLVL.

This clone showed up just a few times. The chain has TRBV5-1 and TRBJ2-1, with no clear D. The V end was cut by 0 bases, the J end by 8 bases, with 9 bases between. CDR1 and CDR2 (germline): SGHRS, YFSETQ. The CDR3 is made up of 13 amino acids. CDR3 nucleotide sequence: TGCGCCAGCAGCTTGGTAGGAGACTATGAGCAGTTCTTC. It codes for CASSLVGDYEQFF.

In its sample, this clone was seen once. The J gene is TRBJ1-3, the V gene TRBV2; D is uncertain. CDR3 length equals 15 residues. V lost 2 bases and J lost 2, with 10 bases in between. Germline CDR1 is SNHLY and CDR2 is FYNNEI. The CDR3 DNA is TGTGCCAGCAGTGAATCGCCCAGGACTGGAAACACCATATATTTT. This gives the protein CASSESPRTGNTIYF.

V and J are TRBV3-1 (or the pseudogene TRBV3-2) and TRBJ2-3, with D possibly being TRBD2 (7 bases). The CDR3 has 15 residues. Germline-derived CDR1 and CDR2 are LGHDT and YNNKEL (reference sequence). With 1 base removed from V and 6 bases from J, the gap between germline ends came to 14 bases. CDR3: CASSQGGGALDTQYF. The DNA of the CDR3 is TGTGCCAGCAGCCAAGGAGGGGGGGCGTTGGATACGCAGTATTTT.

Remarks on this clone: Compared with germline, one end of the junction differs, possibly owing to a read error. The CDR3, as DNA: TGTGCCAGCAGAGTAGACAGGGGGCCATCTAATTATGGCTACACCTTC. Translated: CASRVDRGPSNYGYTF. This chain joins TRBV6-4 and TRBJ1-2, with 10 bases identical to TRBD1. This CDR3 region has 16 residues. Germline-derived CDR1 and CDR2 are MRHNA and SNTAGT.